This paragraph covers one T cell receptor beta chain sequence. Its cognate antigen is unknown. The data are from a study of shared clonotypes between healthy human individuals. Overall study results and limits: Generation probability values for non-shared clonotypes were lower than those for clonotypes shared by all four donors. Estimated richness values were generally larger in naive subsets than in memory subsets. Although depth was large, rarefaction showed that sequencing of the sorted subsets was incomplete.

Deep was the level at which the assay was run. The assay was immunoSEQ multiplex PCR, and TCRdb's table has in-frame clones only and misses some. The sample has hundreds of thousands of clones, around 97% seen once. CDR1 LGHNA and CDR2 YNFKEQ come from the germline V gene. V was trimmed by 5 bases and J by 2 bases, leaving 19 bases between them. This CDR3 is 16 amino acids long. Input material: naive CD4+ T cells sorted from blood. Subset meaning: CD45RA+ positively selected. The chain combines TRBV4-2 with TRBJ2-7; D unresolved. The sequence derives from a woman in her twenties or thirties in good health. In nucleotides, the CDR3 is TGTGCCAGCAGCTTCTTCCTTAGCTCAAACCCCTACGAGCAGTACTTC. Translation: CASSFFLSSNPYEQYF.